The rows below give T cell receptor beta chains drawn from one sample of a study of blood T cell repertoires in COVID-19. The table came from immunoSEQ multiplex PCR; TCRdb's copy has only in-frame clones and leaves some out. The sample holds approximately 70,000 clones, roughly 92% seen once. Sequenced sample: peripheral blood. The receptors were sampled from a man aged 45-65 years with COVID-19, enrolled during active disease. CDR3s include the opening cysteine and the closing phenylalanine or tryptophan. D genes are given only for firm matches. Only part of the rows carry a size: once, few, many, or a class if the clone is expanded.

j_call: TRBJ2-1
v_call: TRBV19
clone_size: .
cdr3_length: 17
d_call: .
cdr3_nt: TGTGCCAGTAGTATAGAGCCTCCTCCTAGCGATCGCAATGAGCAGTTCTTC
cdr3_aa: CASSIEPPPSDRNEQFF

j_call: TRBJ1-4
v_call: TRBV10-3
clone_size: .
cdr3_length: 12
d_call: .
cdr3_nt: TGTGCCATCAGTGATACTAGTGAAAAACTGTTTTTT
cdr3_aa: CAISDTSEKLFF

j_call: TRBJ2-7
v_call: TRBV6-6
clone_size: .
cdr3_length: 12
d_call: .
cdr3_nt: TGTGCCAGCAAGGGGTCCTCCTACGAGCAGTACTTC
cdr3_aa: CASKGSSYEQYF

j_call: TRBJ2-5
v_call: TRBV5-1
clone_size: once
cdr3_length: 15
d_call: TRBD1
cdr3_nt: TGCGCCAGCGGAGCCGGGACAGGGGATCGGGAGACCCAGTACTTC
cdr3_aa: CASGAGTGDRETQYF

j_call: TRBJ2-1
v_call: TRBV4-1
clone_size: .
cdr3_length: 16
d_call: TRBD1
cdr3_nt: TGCGCCAGCAGCCCAAGGCCGGGACAGGGGTTCAATGAGCAGTTCTTC
cdr3_aa: CASSPRPGQGFNEQFF

j_call: TRBJ1-1
v_call: TRBV9
clone_size: .
cdr3_length: 12
d_call: .
cdr3_nt: TGTGCCAGCAGCGGCGTGAACACTGAAGCTTTCTTT
cdr3_aa: CASSGVNTEAFF

j_call: TRBJ2-3
v_call: TRBV9
clone_size: .
cdr3_length: 14
d_call: .
cdr3_nt: TGTGCCAGCAGCGTAGCTACTAGTAGGGATACGCAGTATTTT
cdr3_aa: CASSVATSRDTQYF

j_call: TRBJ2-5
v_call: TRBV27
clone_size: .
cdr3_length: 17
d_call: TRBD2
cdr3_nt: TGTGCCAGCAAACAGCCGGGACTAGCGGGTGGGGTTGAGACCCAGTACTTC
cdr3_aa: CASKQPGLAGGVETQYF

j_call: TRBJ1-1
v_call: TRBV11-2
clone_size: .
cdr3_length: 14
d_call: .
cdr3_nt: TGTGCCAGCAGCTTTTCAGGAAGGCGAACTGAAGCTTTCTTT
cdr3_aa: CASSFSGRRTEAFF

j_call: TRBJ2-3
v_call: TRBV5-1
clone_size: .
cdr3_length: 15
d_call: TRBD2
cdr3_nt: TGCGCCAGCAGCCTAGGGACTAGCGGCACAGATACGCAGTATTTT
cdr3_aa: CASSLGTSGTDTQYF

j_call: TRBJ1-1
v_call: TRBV25-1
clone_size: once
cdr3_length: 15
d_call: TRBD1
cdr3_nt: TGTGCCAGCAGTGATCCGGGACAGGGGAACACTGAAGCTTTCTTT
cdr3_aa: CASSDPGQGNTEAFF

j_call: TRBJ1-2
v_call: TRBV6-1
clone_size: once
cdr3_length: 13
d_call: .
cdr3_nt: TGTGCCAGCAGTGATAGCTGGGTAGATGGCTACACCTTC
cdr3_aa: CASSDSWVDGYTF

j_call: TRBJ1-4
v_call: TRBV30
clone_size: .
cdr3_length: 13
d_call: .
cdr3_nt: TGTGCCTGGAGTGTTGGACAGATTGAAAAACTGTTTTTT
cdr3_aa: CAWSVGQIEKLFF

j_call: TRBJ2-7
v_call: TRBV20-1
clone_size: .
cdr3_length: 14
d_call: TRBD2
cdr3_nt: TGCAGTGCTAGTTCTACTAGCGGGAGCTACGAGCAGTACTTC
cdr3_aa: CSASSTSGSYEQYF

j_call: TRBJ2-1
v_call: TRBV11-2
clone_size: .
cdr3_length: 15
d_call: .
cdr3_nt: TGTGCCACCCGGCAGGGCCTCTCCTTATGGAATGAGCAGTTCTTC
cdr3_aa: CATRQGLSLWNEQFF

j_call: TRBJ2-5
v_call: TRBV7-3
clone_size: .
cdr3_length: 15
d_call: TRBD2
cdr3_nt: TGTGCCAGCAGCTTGGCAGGGACTAACCAAGAGACCCAGTACTTC
cdr3_aa: CASSLAGTNQETQYF

j_call: TRBJ2-7
v_call: TRBV29-1
clone_size: .
cdr3_length: 13
d_call: .
cdr3_nt: TGCAGCGTTGAACTAGCCGAGGGATACGAGCAGTACTTC
cdr3_aa: CSVELAEGYEQYF

j_call: TRBJ2-3
v_call: TRBV4-1
clone_size: .
cdr3_length: 14
d_call: TRBD1
cdr3_nt: TGCGCCAGCAGCCGTGACAGGGCCACAGATACGCAGTATTTT
cdr3_aa: CASSRDRATDTQYF

j_call: TRBJ2-2
v_call: TRBV14
clone_size: .
cdr3_length: 16
d_call: TRBD2
cdr3_nt: TGTGCCAGCAGTCGGACTAGCCGATTCCAGGCCGGGGAGCTGTTTTTT
cdr3_aa: CASSRTSRFQAGELFF

j_call: TRBJ2-5
v_call: TRBV30
clone_size: .
cdr3_length: 14
d_call: .
cdr3_nt: TGTGCCTGGAACCTAGGACTTGGCCAAGAGACCCAGTACTTC
cdr3_aa: CAWNLGLGQETQYF

j_call: TRBJ1-2
v_call: TRBV12-3/TRBV12-4
clone_size: .
cdr3_length: 13
d_call: .
cdr3_nt: TGTGCCAGCACCCAAAGGACATTTTATGGCTACACCTTC
cdr3_aa: CASTQRTFYGYTF

j_call: TRBJ2-1
v_call: TRBV6-5
clone_size: .
cdr3_length: 15
d_call: TRBD2
cdr3_nt: TGTGCCAGCATAAGCGGGAGGGCCCCTTACAATGAGCAGTTCTTC
cdr3_aa: CASISGRAPYNEQFF

j_call: TRBJ1-4
v_call: TRBV6-5
clone_size: .
cdr3_length: 16
d_call: .
cdr3_nt: TGTGCCAGCAGTTCCGGGACTCATGGGGGTAATGAAAAACTGTTTTTT
cdr3_aa: CASSSGTHGGNEKLFF

j_call: TRBJ2-3
v_call: TRBV5-4
clone_size: .
cdr3_length: 14
d_call: .
cdr3_nt: TGTGCCAGCAGCTTCGGCGGAAACACAGATACGCAGTATTTT
cdr3_aa: CASSFGGNTDTQYF

j_call: TRBJ1-1
v_call: TRBV4-2
clone_size: .
cdr3_length: 16
d_call: .
cdr3_nt: TGTGCCAGCAGCCCCTTAGGGGGTGGGATGAACACTGAAGCTTTCTTT
cdr3_aa: CASSPLGGGMNTEAFF

j_call: TRBJ1-6
v_call: TRBV28
clone_size: .
cdr3_length: 14
d_call: .
cdr3_nt: TGTGCCAGCAGTGCTACAGCTTATAATTCACCCCTCCACTTT
cdr3_aa: CASSATAYNSPLHF